This T cell receptor (beta chain) comes out of a study of cytomegalovirus exposure and HLA in healthy donors (dated by TCRdb to 2017 to 2019). About the investigation overall: An earlier analysis of about 560 of the donors reported under 300 Gb of sequence data and 90 million to 120 million unique TCR beta sequences obtained from approximately 180 million T cells. The study used immunosequencing to profile the T cell repertoires of about 670 subjects and linked those repertoires to cytomegalovirus serostatus. All discovery cohort repertoires had been generated on a single sequencing platform. A later analysis re-examined previously published TCR beta repertoires from roughly 720 donors and added high-resolution HLA genotyping to investigate patterns of TCR occurrence. Among 398 genotyped donors of the cohort, an average of approximately 240,000 unique TCR beta nucleotide sequences was sequenced per donor, of which approximately 19% were non-productive. The number of donors typed differed by locus, with 629-630 for A, B, C, DRB1 and DQB1, more than 500 for DQA1, some 570 for DPA1, and approximately 470 for DPB1. In addition to the first cohort of about 650 subjects, a separate validation cohort of around 110 different subjects was used. Because of strong linkage in the cohort, four or five DR-DQ haplotypes were treated as single units for association and clustering. Class I and class II HLA loci were covered by the typing at four-digit resolution. To decide whether each TCR beta V gene segment behaved as functional or pseudogenic, an earlier analysis of several hundred of the donors relied on high-throughput TCR beta sequencing. Donor age, sex, ethnicity and CMV serostatus were collected together with the repertoire data. The genetic ancestry cluster associated with self-reported Caucasian donors included roughly four fifths of the approximately 410 genotyped donors. An early release covering approximately 600 HLA-typed donors comprised approximately 290 gigabases of sequencing data and about 90 million unique TCR sequences. In the later analysis, no new phenotypic data were used to find candidate immune exposures; instead, reliance was placed on TCR beta sequences and their occurrence across donors. The study aimed to test whether signatures of past pathogen exposure could be identified by cataloging public T cell receptors. A later genetic analysis took genome-wide SNP genotypes for about three fifths of the roughly 670 donors and used that subset as a discovery cohort. The study combined high-throughput TCR immunosequencing, statistical association of individual TCRs with disease status, and machine learning to predict cytomegalovirus infection status.

The cohort consisted of 600 or so healthy bone marrow donors. At the time of sampling, all cohort members were nominally healthy, though unrecorded immune exposures were likely present. The donor tested CMV seropositive, placing the donor among the 289 seropositive members of the cohort. A peripheral blood sample was collected from each donor, and TCR beta sequencing was performed on peripheral blood mononuclear cells. Genomic DNA extraction from the blood cell samples was performed with the Qiagen DNeasy Blood Extraction Kit. V has 0 bases trimmed and J has 12 bases trimmed; junction bases matching no gene number 10. CDR1 and CDR2 were assigned from the germline V gene as SGHTA and FQGNSA. The CDR3 starts with the cysteine, ends with the phenylalanine, and has 14 residues. The read is trimmed to its CDR3 DNA, 42 bases read in frame from base 1. This clone was detected only a few times. Its antigen target is currently unknown. Base qualities were left out, and no much larger clone turns up one base away.

The library was built by means of the immunoSEQ multiplex PCR assay. For the multiplex PCR, a mixture combining 60 forward primers for TCR Vbeta segments and 13 reverse primers for TCR Jbeta segments was used. The CDR3 region of rearranged TCR beta genes was amplified from genomic DNA by a multiplex PCR assay. The amplified TCR beta libraries were sequenced on the Illumina HiSeq System as 87-base-pair reads. For the original study's pipeline: In a later analysis, tens of millions of unique TCR beta chains were counted across the approximately 620 repertoires, and roughly 10 million of these chains were shared by at least two donors. Raw reads were error-corrected and collapsed into unique sequences with a nearest-neighbor algorithm that merged closely related sequences to remove PCR and sequencing errors. To assign V, D and J gene segments, CDR3 sequences were aligned to IMGT reference sequences. For a sequence to be retained, a match of at least six nucleotides to both a V gene segment and a J gene segment was required. Rearrangements were classified as productive when the CDR3 lacked stop codons and remained in frame with V and J, and all other rearrangements were classified as non-productive. CDR3 was defined by IMGT convention, running from the second conserved V-encoded cysteine to the conserved J-encoded phenylalanine. The earlier analysis of about 560 of the donors excluded any sequence lacking an unambiguous match to a single V gene segment. An earlier analysis of several hundred of the donors classified V segments as functional when productive rearrangements were above 56.7% and as segregating when the standard deviation between donors was above 5%. A statistical classification framework was developed to diagnose cytomegalovirus status using the catalog of TCR beta chain sequences. In a later analysis, V and J genes were assigned by comparing TCR nucleotide sequences against IMGT/GENE-DB human TR gene sequences. A later analysis assigned CDR3 sequences and most-parsimonious VDJ recombination scenarios with the TCRdist pipeline. In a later analysis, each TCR beta chain was defined by its CDR3 amino acid sequence together with its V-gene family, and reads without a unique V-gene family were excluded. In a later analysis, approximately 590 highly shared, low-generation-probability nucleotide sequences were removed to address suspected cross-contamination and a sequencing artifact. A later analysis calculated a clonal expansion index for each public chain from normalized within-repertoire ranks of inferred template counts. In a later analysis, generation probabilities were computed using a VDJ recombination model fitted to out-of-frame rearrangements, and the results were checked against IGoR. A later analysis scored TCR-TCR, TCR-HLA and TCR-CMV co-occurrence with hypergeometric tests, applying a repertoire-size bias correction to TCR pairs. To estimate false discovery rates, a later analysis permuted the HLA or CMV assignments 20 times. A later analysis grouped co-occurring TCRs with DBSCAN, adding TCRdist sequence similarity when clustering within HLA-allele-positive subsets. Co-occurrence clustering excluded repertoires with fewer than 30,000 or more than 120,000 public chains, plus five with anomalous nucleotide sharing. Here the immuneACCESS table is served through TCRdb, limited to in-frame sequences with V and J called. Missing clones are a known gap in these copies; in checked studies unresolved V genes cover under half, and the rest lacks a known reason. The D gene and trimming were derived from the DNA, and the V and J assignments and clone size from that table. Here the sample has more than 85,000 clones; around 86% occur a single time. Approximately 6.9% of the sample rests with the top ten.

What the work shows at the level of the full study, not this receptor alone: Immune exposure information for the cohort was limited to CMV serostatus. Roughly uniform sequencing depth across donors was assumed in presence/absence analyses, although this assumption may not hold. Because HLA typing was missing for some donors at each locus, association tests included only the typed subset. Seventeen rarely observed V segments, including chromosome 9 orphons, were excluded from the earlier analysis of 550 to 700 of the donors because counts were too low. According to a later analysis, parvovirus B19, influenza, CMV and Epstein-Barr virus appeared linked to several top co-occurrence clusters. In both the original and validation cohorts, the classifier was reported to diagnose cytomegalovirus status with high specificity and sensitivity. In a later genetic analysis, a missense DCLRE1C variant was associated with V-gene and J-gene trimming of TCR beta chains, and the association was replicated in an independent cohort. Specific HLA alleles were associated with roughly 17,000 TCR beta sequences at a false discovery rate of 0.05 in a later analysis. According to a later genetic analysis, donors in an Asian-associated ancestry cluster had fewer N-insertions in productive TCRs than the approximately 710-donor mean. In an earlier analysis of about 600 of the donors, most TCR beta V segments appeared in productive rearrangements about 87% or about 30% of the time, broadly matching IMGT annotations. In vitro tests confirmed that a few of the cytomegalovirus-associated TCR beta chains recognize cytomegalovirus antigens. When HLA alleles, especially DR and DQ, strongly co-occurred, TCR associations were difficult to assign to individual alleles. Some IMGT-functional V segments, including TRBV6-2 and TRBV6-3, could not be distinguished by the 87-base-pair reads and were therefore excluded. Compared with equally common non-associated chains, HLA-associated TCR beta chains in a later analysis were more clonally expanded and had lower generation probabilities. A further reported finding was that TCR beta sequences accurately predicted the HLA-A and HLA-B alleles for most subjects in the first cohort. In a later analysis, TCR association rates were found to vary across HLA loci, with the most associated TCRs seen for DRB1 alleles and the fewest for HLA-C alleles. Correlated functional status among segregating V segments might be attributable to linkage disequilibrium, but an unknown experimental factor could not be ruled out. The study listed 164 TCR beta chains as associated with cytomegalovirus. It was suggested by the authors that the approach could potentially be generalized to other disease states and immunological phenotypes. A cluster of highly shared sequence variants was judged likely to be a technical artifact of the sequencing pipeline. A later analysis found that most CMV-associated TCR beta chains appeared HLA-restricted, with HLA associations seemingly driven largely by CMV exposure. The cohort was sequenced for TCR beta chains only, and without alpha or paired-chain data the features that could be detected were limited. Most TCR sequences were observed very rarely across donors, whereas some public TCRs were present in many individuals.

The source is a man aged 30 to 45 in good health and CMV-seropositive. This chain is built from TRBV7-2 and TRBJ2-7; TRBD2 lines up with 8 middle nucleotides. The specimen was PBMCs. The nucleotides are TGTGCCAGCAGCTTAGCGCTCGCGGGGGGCGGCCGGTACTTC. The encoded protein is CASSLALAGGGRYF.